This T cell receptor beta chain originates from a study of shared clonotypes between healthy human individuals. The assay was immunoSEQ multiplex PCR, and TCRdb's table has in-frame clones only and misses some. Here the sample spans under 1 million clones, more than 85% being singletons. The CDR3 sequence is 15 residues long. Trimming at V came to 4 bases and at J to 0 bases, leaving 1 base not matched to a gene. Germline V gene lookup returns CDR1 MGHRA and CDR2 YSYEKL. Naive CD8 cells were CD45RO-negative, positively selected for CCR7, excluding terminally differentiated effector memory CD45RA+ cells.

The sequencing sample was made of naive CD8+ T cells sorted from blood. The V call is TRBV4-1, the J call TRBJ2-1; 9 nucleotides match TRBD2. This clonotype was obtained from a man aged 30 to 45 in good health. CDR3 sequence reads: CASSRSGGSYNEQFF. The CDR3, as DNA: TGCGCCAGCAGCCGTAGCGGGGGCTCCTACAATGAGCAGTTCTTC.